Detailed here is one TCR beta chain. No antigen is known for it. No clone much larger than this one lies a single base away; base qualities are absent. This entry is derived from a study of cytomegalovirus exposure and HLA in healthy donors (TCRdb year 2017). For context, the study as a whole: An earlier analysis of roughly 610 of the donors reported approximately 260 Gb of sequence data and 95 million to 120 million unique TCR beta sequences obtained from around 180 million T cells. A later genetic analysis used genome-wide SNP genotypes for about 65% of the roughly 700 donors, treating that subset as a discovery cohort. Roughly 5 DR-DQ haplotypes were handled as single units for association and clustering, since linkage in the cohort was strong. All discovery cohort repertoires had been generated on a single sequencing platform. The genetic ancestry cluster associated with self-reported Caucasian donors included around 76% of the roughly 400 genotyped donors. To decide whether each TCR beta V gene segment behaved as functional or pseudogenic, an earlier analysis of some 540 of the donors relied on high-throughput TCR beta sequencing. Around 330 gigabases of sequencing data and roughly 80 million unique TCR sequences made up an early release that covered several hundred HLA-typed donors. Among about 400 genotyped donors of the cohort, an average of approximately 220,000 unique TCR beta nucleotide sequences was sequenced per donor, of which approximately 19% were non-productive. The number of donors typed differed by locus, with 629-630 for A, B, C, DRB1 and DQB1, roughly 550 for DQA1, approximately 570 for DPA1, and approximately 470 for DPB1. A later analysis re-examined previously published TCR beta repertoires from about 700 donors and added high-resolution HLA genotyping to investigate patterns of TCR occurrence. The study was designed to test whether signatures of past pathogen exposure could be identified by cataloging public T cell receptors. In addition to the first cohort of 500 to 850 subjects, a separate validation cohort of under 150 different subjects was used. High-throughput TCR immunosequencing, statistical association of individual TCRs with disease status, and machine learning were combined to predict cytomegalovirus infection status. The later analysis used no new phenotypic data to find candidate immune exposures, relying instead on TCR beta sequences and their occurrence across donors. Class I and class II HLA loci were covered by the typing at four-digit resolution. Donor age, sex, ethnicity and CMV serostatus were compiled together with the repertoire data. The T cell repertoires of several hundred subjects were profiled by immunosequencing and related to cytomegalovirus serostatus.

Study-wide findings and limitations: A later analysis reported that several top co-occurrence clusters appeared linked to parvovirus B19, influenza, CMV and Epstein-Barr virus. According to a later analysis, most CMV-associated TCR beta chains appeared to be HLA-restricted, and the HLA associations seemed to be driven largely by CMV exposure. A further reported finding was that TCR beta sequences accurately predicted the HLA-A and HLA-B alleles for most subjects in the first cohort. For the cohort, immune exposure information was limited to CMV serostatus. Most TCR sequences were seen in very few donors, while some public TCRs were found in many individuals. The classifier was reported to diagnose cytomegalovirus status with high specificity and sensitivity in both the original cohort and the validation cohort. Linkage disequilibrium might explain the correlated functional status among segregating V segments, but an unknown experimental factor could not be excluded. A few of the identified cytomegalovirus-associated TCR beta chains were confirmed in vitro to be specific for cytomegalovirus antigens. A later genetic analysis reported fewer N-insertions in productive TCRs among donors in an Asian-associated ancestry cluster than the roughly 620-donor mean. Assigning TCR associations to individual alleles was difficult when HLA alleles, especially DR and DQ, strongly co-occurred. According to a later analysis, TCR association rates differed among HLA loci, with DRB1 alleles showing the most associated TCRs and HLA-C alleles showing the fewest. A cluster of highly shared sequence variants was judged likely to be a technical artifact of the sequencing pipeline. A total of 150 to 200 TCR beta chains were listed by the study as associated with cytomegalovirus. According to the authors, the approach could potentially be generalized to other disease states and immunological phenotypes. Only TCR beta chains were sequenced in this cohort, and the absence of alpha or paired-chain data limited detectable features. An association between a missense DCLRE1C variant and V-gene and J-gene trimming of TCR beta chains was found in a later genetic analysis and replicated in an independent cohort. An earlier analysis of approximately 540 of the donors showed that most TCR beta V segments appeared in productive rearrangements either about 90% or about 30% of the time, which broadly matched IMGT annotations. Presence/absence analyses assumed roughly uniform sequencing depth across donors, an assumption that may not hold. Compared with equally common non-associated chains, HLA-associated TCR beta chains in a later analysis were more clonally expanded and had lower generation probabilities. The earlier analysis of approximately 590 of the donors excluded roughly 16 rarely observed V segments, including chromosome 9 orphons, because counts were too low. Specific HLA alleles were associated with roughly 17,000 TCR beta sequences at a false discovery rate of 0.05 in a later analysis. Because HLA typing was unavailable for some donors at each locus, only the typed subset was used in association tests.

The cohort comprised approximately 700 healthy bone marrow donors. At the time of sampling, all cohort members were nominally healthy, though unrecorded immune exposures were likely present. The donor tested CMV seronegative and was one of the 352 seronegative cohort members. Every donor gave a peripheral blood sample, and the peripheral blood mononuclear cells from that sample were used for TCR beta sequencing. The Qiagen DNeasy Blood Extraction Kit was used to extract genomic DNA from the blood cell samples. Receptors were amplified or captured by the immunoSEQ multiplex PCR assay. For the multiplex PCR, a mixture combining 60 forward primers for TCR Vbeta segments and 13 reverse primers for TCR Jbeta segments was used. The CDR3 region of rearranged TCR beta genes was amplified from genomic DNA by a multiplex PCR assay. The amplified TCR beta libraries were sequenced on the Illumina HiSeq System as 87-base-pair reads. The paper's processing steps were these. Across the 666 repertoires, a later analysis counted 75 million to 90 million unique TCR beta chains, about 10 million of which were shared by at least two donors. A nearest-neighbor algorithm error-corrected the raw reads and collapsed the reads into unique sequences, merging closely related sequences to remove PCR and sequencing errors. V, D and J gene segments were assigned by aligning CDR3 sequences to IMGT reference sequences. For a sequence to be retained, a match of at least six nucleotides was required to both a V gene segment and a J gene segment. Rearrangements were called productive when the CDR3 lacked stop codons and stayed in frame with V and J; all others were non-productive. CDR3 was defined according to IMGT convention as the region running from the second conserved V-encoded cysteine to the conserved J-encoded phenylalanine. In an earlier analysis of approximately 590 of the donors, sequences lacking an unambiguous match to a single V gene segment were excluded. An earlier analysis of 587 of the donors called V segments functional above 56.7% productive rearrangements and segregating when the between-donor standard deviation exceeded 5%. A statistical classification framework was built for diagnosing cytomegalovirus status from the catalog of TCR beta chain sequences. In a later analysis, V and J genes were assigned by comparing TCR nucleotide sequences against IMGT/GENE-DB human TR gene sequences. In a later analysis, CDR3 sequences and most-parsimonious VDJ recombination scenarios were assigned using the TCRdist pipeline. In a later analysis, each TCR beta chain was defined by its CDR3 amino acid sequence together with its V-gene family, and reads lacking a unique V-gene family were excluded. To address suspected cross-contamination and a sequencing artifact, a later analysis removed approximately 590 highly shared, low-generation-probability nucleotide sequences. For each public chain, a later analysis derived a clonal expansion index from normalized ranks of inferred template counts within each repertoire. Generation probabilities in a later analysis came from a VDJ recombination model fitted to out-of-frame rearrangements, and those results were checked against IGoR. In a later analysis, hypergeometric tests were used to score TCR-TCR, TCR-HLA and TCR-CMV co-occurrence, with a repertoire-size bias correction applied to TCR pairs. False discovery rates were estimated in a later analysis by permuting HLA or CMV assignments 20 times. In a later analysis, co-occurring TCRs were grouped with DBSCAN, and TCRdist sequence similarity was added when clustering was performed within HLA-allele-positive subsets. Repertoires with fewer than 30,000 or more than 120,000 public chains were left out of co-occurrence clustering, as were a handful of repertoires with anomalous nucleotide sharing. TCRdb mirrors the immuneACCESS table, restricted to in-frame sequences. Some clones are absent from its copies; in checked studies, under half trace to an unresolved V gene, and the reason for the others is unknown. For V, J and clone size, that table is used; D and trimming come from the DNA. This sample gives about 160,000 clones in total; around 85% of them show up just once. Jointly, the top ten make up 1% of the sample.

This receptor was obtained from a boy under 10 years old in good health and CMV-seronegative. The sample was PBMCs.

The CDR3 protein: CASSAGQANTGELFF. The DNA reads TGTGCCAGCTCCGCTGGGCAGGCGAACACCGGGGAGCTGTTTTTT. The chain employs TRBV18 and TRBJ2-2, with the D gene not clear enough to name. CDR1 and CDR2, per the germline V gene, are KGHSH and LQKENI. V is shortened by 6 bases, J by 0 bases, and the region joining them spans 11 bases. The CDR3 covers 15 residues, taking in both the cysteine and the phenylalanine. Only the CDR3 DNA stays, 45 bases, in frame from base 1.